These 17 T cell receptor beta chains were sequenced from one sample in a study of beta chain features in type 1 diabetes. Findings and limits, study-wide: Within each of all four CD4+ subsets, Type 1 diabetes patients had TCRB CDR3s that were moderately but significantly shorter.

These TCRs are of unknown antigen specificity. Expressed TCRB transcripts were sequenced after all isolated RNA was converted to cDNA. The protocol was immunoSEQ multiplex PCR, while the TCRdb copy is restricted to in-frame clones and leaves out a portion. The sample has approximately 240,000 clones, roughly 16% seen once. Sequences were obtained from naive CD4+ T cells from blood. The source is a man aged 25-45 years with type 1 diabetes.

This clone came up a few times. The chain links TRBV27 to TRBJ2-2, with TRBD2 as a possible D gene (5 bases). The germline V gene has CDR1 MNHEY and CDR2 SMNVEV (reference sequence). The CDR3 runs to 15 residues. Trimming took 6 bases from V and 2 from J, leaving 13 bases between them. The CDR3 coding sequence is TGTGCCAGCAGCAGATCCCGGGGAAACACCGGGGAGCTGTTTTTT. Amino acids: CASSRSRGNTGELFF.

The chain has TRBV7-9 and TRBJ1-1; D is undetermined. Germline CDR1 SEHNR, CDR2 FQNEAQ (reference sequence). V was trimmed by 5 bases and J by 3 bases, leaving 10 bases between them. This CDR3 contains 13 residues. CDR3 bases: TGTGCCAGCAGCCGCCGGAGGGACACTGAAGCTTTCTTT. This encodes CASSRRRDTEAFF.

The sample holds a few counts of this clone. The chain uses TRBV11-2 and TRBJ2-1; D uncertain. V gave up 3 bases and J gave up 4 bases, with 10 bases separating them. CDR3 length: 14 amino acids. CDR1 and CDR2 (germline): SGHAT, FQNNGV. The CDR3 DNA follows: TGTGCCAGCAGCTTCGCATCAGCGTACAATGAGCAGTTCTTC. This translates into CASSFASAYNEQFF.

This clone has just a few counts. The chain links TRBV20-1 to TRBJ1-1; D perhaps matches TRBD1 (6 bases). From germline, CDR1 is DFQATT and CDR2 SNEGSKA (reference sequence). The CDR3 is 10 amino acids. Trimming took 6 bases from V and 7 from J, leaving 9 bases between them. The CDR3 nucleotides are TGCAGTGCCCAGGGGAATGAAGCTTTCTTT. It encodes CSAQGNEAFF.

The genes are TRBV11-2 and TRBJ2-3, with 12 positions matching TRBD2. Germline V CDR1 and CDR2: SGHAT, FQNNGV. The length of the CDR3 is 16 residues. Losses at the gene ends were 6 bases for V and 2 bases for J; bases not matched to a gene: 6. For the CDR3, the DNA is TGTGCCAGCAGTTCTGGACTAGCGGGATACACAGATACGCAGTATTTT. It yields the protein CASSSGLAGYTDTQYF.

This chain links TRBV29-1 with TRBJ2-3, with a possible D match to TRBD1 (6 bases). Germline-derived CDR1 and CDR2 are SQVTM and ANQGSEA. This CDR3 region has 13 residues. The CDR3 protein is CSNRVINTDTQYF. Written as DNA, the CDR3 is TGCAGTAACAGGGTTATTAACACAGATACGCAGTATTTT.

The chain carries TRBV6-5 and TRBJ2-7; 9 positions match TRBD2. The CDR3 runs to 15 residues. Germline V CDR1 and CDR2: MNHEY, SVGAGI. V shed 0 bases, J shed 7 bases, and the junction held 7 bases outside the gene matches. The CDR3 here is CASSYSYTSGYEQYF. CDR3 coding DNA: TGTGCCAGCAGTTACTCCTATACTAGCGGGTATGAGCAGTACTTC.

This clone was seen only a few times. This chain connects TRBV10-3 to TRBJ1-4; no reliable D call. The CDR3 length is 12 residues. Germline V gene sequence: CDR1 ENHRY, CDR2 SYGVKD. The ends were cut back, 3 bases at V and 7 bases at J, with 6 bases in the middle. The CDR3: CAISEAFEKLFF. The CDR3 DNA sequence: TGTGCCATCAGTGAAGCTTTTGAAAAACTGTTTTTT.

V gene TRBV30 combines with J gene TRBJ1-2; D unresolved. The CDR3 loop spans 11 amino acids. Trimming removed 0 bases from V and 4 bases from J, with 3 bases in between. Germline V gene data show CDR1 as GTSNPN and CDR2 as SVGIG (reference sequence). For the CDR3, the DNA is TGTGCCTGGAGTGTACTCTATGGCTACACCTTC. Translation: CAWSVLYGYTF.

In this sample, this clone turned up a few times. This CDR3 is also generated by other DNA sequences in the sample. The rearrangement links TRBV18 to TRBJ2-7; no clear D. The germline V gene encodes CDR1 KGHSH and CDR2 LQKENI. Trimming removed 0 bases at V and 1 base at J, with 7 bases between. This CDR3 spans 14 amino acids. The CDR3 loop reads CASSPPAGSYEQYF. The CDR3 DNA is TGTGCCAGCTCACCACCGGCTGGATCCTACGAGCAGTACTTC. The full variable domain, its missing parts supplied by reference TRBV18 and TRBJ2-7, is NAGVMQNPRHLVRRRGQEARLRCSPMKGHSHVYWYRQLPEEGLKFMVYLQKENIIDESGMPKERFSAEFPKEGPSILRIQQVVRGDSAAYFCASSPPAGSYEQYFGPGTRLTVT.

This clone was observed a handful of times. The rearrangement joins TRBV6-6 to TRBJ2-3; the D is unclear. V was clipped by 0 bases and J by 0 bases, with 4 bases between them. The CDR3 is 14 residues long. Germline assignment: CDR1 MNHNY and CDR2 SVGAGI (reference sequence). Written as DNA, the CDR3 is TGTGCCAGCAGTTACTCGGGCAGCACAGATACGCAGTATTTT. Translated, it gives CASSYSGSTDTQYF.

Points on this clone: The identical CDR3 is also encoded by other nucleotide sequences in the sample. The rearrangement joins TRBV9 to TRBJ2-1; maybe TRBD2 (6 bases). The CDR3 extends over 14 amino acids. Germline values: CDR1 SGDLS, CDR2 YYNGEE. V dropped 0 bases and J dropped 4 bases, with 8 bases sitting between them. CDR3 protein: CASSVGRVYNEQFF. As DNA, the CDR3 is TGTGCCAGCAGCGTAGGGAGGGTTTACAATGAGCAGTTCTTC.

This sequence joins TRBV9 and TRBJ1-5; D not resolved. The CDR3 spans 14 residues. V was clipped by 0 bases and J by 10 bases, with 14 bases between them. CDR1 and CDR2 from the germline V gene are SGDLS and YYNGEE. The CDR3 region has the DNA TGTGCCAGCAGCGTAGGAGGTGATCGGGATCCCCAGCATTTT. Its protein product is CASSVGGDRDPQHF.

The J gene is TRBJ2-6, the V gene TRBV6-1; 7 nucleotides align to TRBD1. V was clipped by 10 bases and J by 0 bases; unmatched bases: 6. CDR1 is MNHNS and CDR2 is SASEGT in the germline V gene. The CDR3 loop spans 15 amino acids. The chain's CDR3 is CATGQASSGANVLTF. The DNA for the CDR3 is TGTGCCACCGGACAGGCCAGCTCTGGGGCCAACGTCCTGACTTTC.

This clone was counted only a few times. CDR3 in DNA: TGCGCCAGCAGTCAATCGAAGCGGCCTCAAGAGACCCAGTACTTC. It translates to CASSQSKRPQETQYF. The chain combines TRBV23-1 with TRBJ2-5; the D gene is possibly TRBD2 (5 bases). TRBV23-1 is noted as an ORF with a role that remains uncertain. This CDR3 is built from 15 residues. The germline V and J ends were trimmed by 0 bases and 2 bases, with 10 bases remaining between them.

This clone showed up just a few times. V usage is TRBV27 and J usage is TRBJ2-6; D not resolved. The CDR3 extends over 15 amino acids. Trimming stripped 5 bases from V and 0 bases from J, with 8 bases between. CDR1 and CDR2 from the germline V gene are MNHEY and SMNVEV (reference sequence). The CDR3 region is CASSTGFSGANVLTF. The CDR3 region has the DNA TGTGCCAGCAGTACTGGGTTCTCTGGGGCCAACGTCCTGACTTTC.

The CDR3 DNA sequence: TGTGCCAGCAGCTTAGAAGGCTCTTATGTGTTCTTC. Amino acid sequence: CASSLEGSYVFF. V and J are TRBV11-2 and TRBJ2-1; D gene ambiguous. This CDR3 is built from 12 residues. Germline lookup yields CDR1 SGHAT and CDR2 FQNNGV. V was shortened by 0 bases and J by 15 bases, with 12 bases between the two germline ends.